This T cell receptor (beta chain) was captured by sequencing in a study of T cells in localized non-small cell lung cancer (dated by TCRdb to the early 2020s). Regarding the study in general: The study examined T cell repertoires in approximately 240 patients with early-stage NSCLC and compared tumors with uninvolved tumor-adjacent lungs. The cohort consisted of 236 treatment-naive NSCLC patients whose localized lung tumors had been resected. NSCLC patients had a mean age of approximately 66 years, and approximately 140 were male and over 85 female.

For this clone: The specificity of this receptor is unknown. Qualities for individual bases were not recorded, and no much larger clone is one base off.

Results and caveats for the whole study, not just this receptor: Because the study design was exploratory, TCR variables were selected using unadjusted p-values without false-discovery rate correction. Uninvolved tumor-adjacent lung showed the highest T cell clonality, higher than tumor, which suggests more focused antigenic responses in the uninvolved tumor-adjacent lung. Higher T cell density in blood was associated with longer overall survival, whereas higher clonality in adjacent lung was associated with shorter survival. A median of approximately 57 of the top 100 tumor clones were detected in paired uninvolved adjacent lung, and some 28 of these tumor clones were also found among the top 100 clones of the paired uninvolved adjacent lung. Because multi-region tumor sequencing was not performed, intratumor heterogeneity could not be ruled out.

TCR beta CDR3 regions were sequenced from DNA using the immunoSEQ Assay. In the paper's pipeline: T cell density was computed as TCR beta template counts normalized to usable DNA estimated by amplifying housekeeping genes. Richness was estimated with the preseqR package, extrapolating to 400,000 templates for PBMC samples and 120,000 templates for tissue samples. Clonality was defined as one minus Pielou's evenness. Tissue-enriched TCRs were identified through differential abundance testing performed on productive amino-acid clonotypes, with a minimum total count of 5 and an alpha of 0.1. Repertoire overlap between compartments was quantified with the Jaccard Index and Morisita Overlap Index. TCR beta CDR3s were clustered by GLIPH together with public tetramer-defined viral CDR3s, and at least three viral sequences plus V-gene enrichment were required for viral motifs. What TCRdb holds here is the immuneACCESS table cut down to in-frame rearrangements. Part of the clones is not present; checked against another copy, under half of the missing clones reflect an unresolved V gene, and the others are unexplained. V and J calls and clone size follow that table, whereas D and trimming were derived from the DNA. The sample table shows about 16,000 clones, and 75% to 90% are seen once. The ten biggest clones cover around 3.6% of the sample.

At diagnosis, peripheral blood, uninvolved tumor-adjacent lung and tumor were collected and were preserved as a mix of fresh-frozen and FFPE material. For TCR repertoire profiling, the blood samples were analyzed as peripheral blood mononuclear cells. V gives up 5 bases and J gives up 5 bases, and the segment between their germline ends measures 18 bases. The CDR3 covers 15 residues, taking in both the cysteine and the phenylalanine. Just the 45-base CDR3 DNA is kept, in frame starting at base 1. CDR1 and CDR2, looked up from the germline V gene, are MNHEY and SVGAGI. The V gene is TRBV6-5 and the J gene is TRBJ2-5; no D gene is confidently identified. The sample in question was peripheral blood, obtained before any cancer treatment. The source of this sequence is a male donor at least 60 years old with stage II squamous cell lung carcinoma. The DNA sequence is TGTGCCAGCAGTACCGGACCCCTGGTCGGGGAGACCCAGTACTTC. Translated, it reads CASSTGPLVGETQYF.